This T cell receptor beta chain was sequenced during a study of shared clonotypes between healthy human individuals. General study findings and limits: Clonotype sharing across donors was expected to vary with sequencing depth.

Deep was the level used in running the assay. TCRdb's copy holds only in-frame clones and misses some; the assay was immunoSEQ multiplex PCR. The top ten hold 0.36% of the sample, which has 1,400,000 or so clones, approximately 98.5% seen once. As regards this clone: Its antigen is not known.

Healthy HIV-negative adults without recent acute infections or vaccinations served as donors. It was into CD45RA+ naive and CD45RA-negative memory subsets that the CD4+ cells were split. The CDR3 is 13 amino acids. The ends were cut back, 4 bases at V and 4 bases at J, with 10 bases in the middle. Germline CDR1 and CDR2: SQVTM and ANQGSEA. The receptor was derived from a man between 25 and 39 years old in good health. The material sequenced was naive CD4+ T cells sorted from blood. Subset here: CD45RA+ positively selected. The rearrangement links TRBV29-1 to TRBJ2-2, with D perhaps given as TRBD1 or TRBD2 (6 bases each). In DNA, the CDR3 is TGCAGCGTTGTCAAGGGGGGCACCGGGGAGCTGTTTTTT. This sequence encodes CSVVKGGTGELFF.